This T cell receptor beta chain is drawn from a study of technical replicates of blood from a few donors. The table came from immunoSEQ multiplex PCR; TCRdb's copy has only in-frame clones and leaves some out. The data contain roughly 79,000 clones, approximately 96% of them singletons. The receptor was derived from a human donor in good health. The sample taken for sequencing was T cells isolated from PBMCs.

The CDR3 bases are TGTGCCAGCAGCTTCACTCTAGACTACAATGAGCAGTTCTTC. Amino acids: CASSFTLDYNEQFF. The chain uses TRBV21-1 and TRBJ2-1; the table's D call TRBD2 went unverified against the DNA. TRBV21-1 is a pseudogene locus. This CDR3 has 14 amino acids.